Listed below are T cell receptor beta chains from one sample, sequenced in a study of CD8 T cells in Susac syndrome. Using its own MiXCR run on the immunoSEQ multiplex PCR reads, TCRdb lists one record per CDR3 protein. Here the sample spans some 170,000 distinct CDR3 sequences, 93% being singletons. Sequenced sample: CD4+ T cells from PBMCs. These TCRs come from a human donor in good health. Both conserved end residues are part of each CDR3. The D gene is left open where the match is weak. For some rows the clone size is stated as once, few or many, or as a class when expanded; others skip it.

J: TRBJ2-6
V: TRBV5-6
size: NA
D: NA
CDR3: CASSLDVGTSGANVLTF
DNA: TGTGCCAGCAGCTTGGATGTCGGGACCTCTGGGGCCAACGTCCTGACTTTC

J: TRBJ1-2
V: TRBV3-1
size: once
D: NA
CDR3: CASSQGGPRGYTF
DNA: TGTGCCAGCAGCCAAGGAGGGCCCCGAGGCTACACCTTC

J: TRBJ2-3
V: TRBV4-2
size: NA
D: NA
CDR3: CASSPSGYSTDTQYF
DNA: TGTGCCAGCAGCCCAAGCGGGTACAGCACAGATACGCAGTATTTT

J: TRBJ2-3
V: TRBV18
size: few
D: NA
CDR3: CASSASTDTQYF
DNA: TGTGCCAGCTCAGCTAGCACAGATACGCAGTATTTT

J: TRBJ2-4
V: TRBV4-2
size: NA
D: TRBD1
CDR3: CASQRDRGPNIQYF
DNA: TGTGCCAGCCAGAGGGACAGGGGGCCGAACATTCAGTACTTC

J: TRBJ2-1
V: TRBV6-6
size: NA
D: NA
CDR3: CASSYPPAFDEQFF
DNA: TGTGCCAGCAGTTACCCCCCAGCGTTCGACGAGCAGTTCTTC

J: TRBJ2-1
V: TRBV6-1
size: NA
D: NA
CDR3: CASHPSSYNEQFF
DNA: TGTGCCTCCCATCCGAGCTCCTACAATGAGCAGTTCTTC

J: TRBJ2-5
V: TRBV27
size: few
D: NA
CDR3: CASSLVSQETQYF
DNA: TGTGCCAGCAGTTTAGTCTCGCAAGAGACCCAGTACTTC

J: TRBJ2-2
V: TRBV7-7
size: once
D: TRBD1
CDR3: CASSPRGQTGELFF
DNA: TGTGCCAGCAGCCCCAGGGGACAGACCGGGGAGCTGTTTTTT

J: TRBJ1-2
V: TRBV7-9
size: NA
D: NA
CDR3: CASSFSGYYGYTF
DNA: TGTGCCAGCAGCTTTTCGGGCTACTATGGCTACACCTTC

J: TRBJ2-3
V: TRBV9
size: NA
D: TRBD2
CDR3: CASSVGGLAGADTQFF
DNA: TGTGCCAGCAGCGTAGGGGGACTAGCGGGGGCAGATACGCAGTTTTTT

J: TRBJ1-2
V: TRBV12-3/TRBV12-4
size: once
D: NA
CDR3: CASSLGGPTNYGYTF
DNA: TGTGCCAGCAGTTTAGGGGGTCCCACTAACTATGGCTACACCTTC

J: TRBJ2-5
V: TRBV19
size: NA
D: NA
CDR3: CASSIGQQQETQYF
DNA: TGTGCCAGTAGTATAGGGCAACAACAAGAGACCCAGTACTTC

J: TRBJ2-7
V: TRBV3-1
size: NA
D: NA
CDR3: CASSQFEGEQYF
DNA: TGTGCCAGCAGCCAATTTGAGGGGGAGCAGTACTTC

J: TRBJ1-6
V: TRBV6-2/TRBV6-3
size: few
D: NA
CDR3: CASSTYWLSYNSPLHF
DNA: TGTGCCAGCAGCACTTACTGGCTCTCCTATAATTCCCCCCTCCACTTT

J: TRBJ2-3
V: TRBV6-1
size: few
D: NA
CDR3: CASSGTTGPGDTQYF
DNA: TGTGCCAGCAGCGGAACCACAGGGCCGGGAGATACGCAGTATTTT

J: TRBJ1-2
V: TRBV20-1
size: once
D: NA
CDR3: CSAQAGGNGYTF
DNA: TGCAGTGCCCAAGCGGGGGGGAATGGCTACACCTTC

J: TRBJ1-1
V: TRBV20-1
size: NA
D: NA
CDR3: CSASLTGLNTEAFF
DNA: TGCAGTGCTAGCCTGACAGGCTTGAACACTGAAGCTTTCTTT

J: TRBJ2-3
V: TRBV25-1
size: NA
D: NA
CDR3: CASSEGGGISTDTQYF
DNA: TGTGCCAGCAGTGAAGGCGGGGGCATTAGCACAGATACGCAGTATTTT

J: TRBJ1-4
V: TRBV7-9
size: NA
D: NA
CDR3: CASSLGSMGEEKLFF
DNA: TGTGCCAGCAGCTTAGGCTCCATGGGTGAAGAAAAACTGTTTTTT

J: TRBJ1-2
V: TRBV21-1
size: once
D: NA
CDR3: CASSTEDYGYTF
DNA: TGTGCCAGCAGCACGGAAGACTATGGCTACACCTTC

J: TRBJ2-1
V: TRBV5-1
size: NA
D: NA
CDR3: CASSRGLLSYNEQFF
DNA: TGCGCCAGCAGCCGGGGACTTTTGTCCTACAATGAGCAGTTCTTC

J: TRBJ1-5
V: TRBV19
size: NA
D: TRBD1
CDR3: CASSIDGTGFRARNQPQHF
DNA: TGTGCCAGTAGTATAGACGGGACAGGCTTTAGGGCCCGAAATCAGCCCCAGCATTTT

J: TRBJ2-5
V: TRBV11-2
size: NA
D: NA
CDR3: CASSRESETQYF
DNA: TGTGCCAGCAGCCGGGAATCAGAGACCCAGTACTTC

J: TRBJ2-2
V: TRBV6-2/TRBV6-3
size: NA
D: NA
CDR3: CASSYRLAHGELFF
DNA: TGTGCCAGCAGTTATCGGCTAGCGCACGGGGAGCTGTTTTTT

J: TRBJ1-1
V: TRBV12-3/TRBV12-4
size: NA
D: NA
CDR3: CASSPLHGSTEAFF
DNA: TGTGCCAGCAGTCCCCTACATGGTAGCACTGAAGCTTTCTTT

J: TRBJ1-2
V: TRBV7-2
size: few
D: NA
CDR3: CASSLSRGYTF
DNA: TGTGCCAGCAGCTTATCTCGTGGCTACACCTTC

J: TRBJ2-5
V: TRBV29-1
size: NA
D: TRBD1
CDR3: CSVEARDRGRETQYF
DNA: TGCAGCGTTGAGGCAAGGGACAGGGGGAGGGAGACCCAGTACTTC

J: TRBJ1-5
V: TRBV2
size: once
D: NA
CDR3: CASNWAGEPQHF
DNA: TGTGCCAGCAACTGGGCAGGGGAGCCCCAGCATTTT

J: TRBJ2-2
V: TRBV30
size: NA
D: NA
CDR3: CAWSVSGRETGELFF
DNA: TGTGCCTGGAGTGTATCGGGCAGGGAGACCGGGGAGCTGTTTTTT

J: TRBJ1-4
V: TRBV5-1
size: NA
D: NA
CDR3: CASSPGDFNEKLFF
DNA: TGCGCCAGCAGCCCCGGGGACTTTAATGAAAAACTGTTTTTT

J: TRBJ1-3
V: TRBV9
size: NA
D: NA
CDR3: CASSVGGGFSGNTIYF
DNA: TGTGCCAGCAGCGTAGGCGGCGGGTTCTCTGGAAACACCATATATTTT

J: TRBJ2-6
V: TRBV3-1
size: NA
D: NA
CDR3: CASSTSGTGANVLTF
DNA: TGTGCCAGCAGCACCTCAGGGACCGGGGCCAACGTCCTGACTTTC

J: TRBJ1-2
V: TRBV30
size: NA
D: NA
CDR3: CAWTQNYGYTF
DNA: TGTGCCTGGACACAGAACTATGGCTACACCTTC

J: TRBJ2-1
V: TRBV9
size: NA
D: TRBD2
CDR3: CASSVALAGANEQFF
DNA: TGTGCCAGCAGCGTAGCACTAGCGGGGGCCAATGAGCAGTTCTTC

J: TRBJ2-2
V: TRBV25-1
size: NA
D: NA
CDR3: CASSDATGAGELFF
DNA: TGTGCCAGCAGTGATGCGACGGGGGCCGGGGAGCTGTTTTTT

J: TRBJ2-7
V: TRBV13
size: NA
D: NA
CDR3: CASEIRYIREQYF
DNA: TGTGCCAGCGAAATTAGATACATTCGCGAGCAGTACTTC

J: TRBJ2-7
V: TRBV14
size: NA
D: NA
CDR3: CASSQDRVVQYF
DNA: TGTGCCAGCAGTCAAGATAGAGTTGTGCAGTACTTC

J: TRBJ1-4
V: TRBV5-4
size: NA
D: TRBD1
CDR3: CASSQDRVGKLFF
DNA: TGTGCCAGCAGCCAAGACAGGGTGGGAAAACTGTTTTTT

J: TRBJ2-5
V: TRBV3-1
size: NA
D: TRBD2
CDR3: CASSETGTIRQETQYF
DNA: TGTGCCAGCAGCGAAACCGGGACTATCCGCCAAGAGACCCAGTACTTC

J: TRBJ2-5
V: TRBV15
size: NA
D: TRBD2
CDR3: CATSRDLTSGETQYF
DNA: TGTGCCACCAGCAGAGATCTCACTAGCGGGGAGACCCAGTACTTC

J: TRBJ2-7
V: TRBV30
size: once
D: NA
CDR3: CAWSFGGRVQYF
DNA: TGTGCCTGGAGTTTTGGGGGGCGCGTGCAGTACTTC

J: TRBJ2-4
V: TRBV4-1
size: NA
D: TRBD1
CDR3: CASSQARAGGQNIQYF
DNA: TGCGCCAGCAGCCAAGCCCGGGCAGGGGGACAAAACATTCAGTACTTC

J: TRBJ1-3
V: TRBV7-9
size: NA
D: NA
CDR3: CASTPLEGEPGNTIYF
DNA: TGTGCCAGCACCCCTTTGGAGGGGGAACCTGGAAACACCATATATTTT

J: TRBJ1-1
V: TRBV29-1
size: NA
D: NA
CDR3: CSVEGLNTEAFF
DNA: TGCAGCGTTGAGGGGCTGAACACTGAAGCTTTCTTT

J: TRBJ2-2
V: TRBV10-3
size: NA
D: TRBD2
CDR3: CAISDPAGSNTGELFF
DNA: TGTGCCATCAGTGACCCAGCGGGGAGTAACACCGGGGAGCTGTTTTTT

J: TRBJ2-5
V: TRBV5-1
size: NA
D: NA
CDR3: CASTFEGSETQYF
DNA: TGCGCCAGCACCTTCGAGGGGTCAGAGACCCAGTACTTC

J: TRBJ1-4
V: TRBV5-6
size: once
D: NA
CDR3: CASSLMGNRASTNEKLFF
DNA: TGTGCCAGCAGCTTAATGGGGAACCGGGCCTCAACTAATGAAAAACTGTTTTTT

J: TRBJ1-2
V: TRBV12-3/TRBV12-4
size: NA
D: TRBD1
CDR3: CASSPRQGEGGGYTF
DNA: TGTGCCAGCAGTCCTCGACAGGGGGAGGGCGGAGGCTACACCTTC

J: TRBJ1-1
V: TRBV5-1
size: NA
D: NA
CDR3: CASTIKGTSQGTEAFF
DNA: TGCGCCAGCACCATCAAAGGGACGTCGCAGGGGACTGAAGCTTTCTTT

J: TRBJ2-5
V: TRBV5-1
size: NA
D: TRBD1
CDR3: CASSPAPGQQETQYF
DNA: TGCGCCAGCAGCCCGGCACCGGGACAGCAAGAGACCCAGTACTTC

J: TRBJ2-2
V: TRBV12-3/TRBV12-4
size: NA
D: NA
CDR3: CASTSAGYAGELFF
DNA: TGTGCCAGCACCTCCGCAGGGTACGCCGGGGAGCTGTTTTTT

J: TRBJ2-7
V: TRBV18
size: once
D: NA
CDR3: CASSPRGLSYEQYF
DNA: TGTGCCAGCTCACCAAGGGGTCTATCCTACGAGCAGTACTTC

J: TRBJ1-1
V: TRBV5-1
size: NA
D: NA
CDR3: CASSLGPRTANTEAFF
DNA: TGCGCCAGCAGCTTGGGTCCTAGGACAGCAAACACTGAAGCTTTCTTT

J: TRBJ1-2
V: TRBV29-1
size: NA
D: TRBD1
CDR3: CSVVEGAGYGYTF
DNA: TGCAGCGTTGTTGAGGGGGCGGGCTATGGCTACACCTTC